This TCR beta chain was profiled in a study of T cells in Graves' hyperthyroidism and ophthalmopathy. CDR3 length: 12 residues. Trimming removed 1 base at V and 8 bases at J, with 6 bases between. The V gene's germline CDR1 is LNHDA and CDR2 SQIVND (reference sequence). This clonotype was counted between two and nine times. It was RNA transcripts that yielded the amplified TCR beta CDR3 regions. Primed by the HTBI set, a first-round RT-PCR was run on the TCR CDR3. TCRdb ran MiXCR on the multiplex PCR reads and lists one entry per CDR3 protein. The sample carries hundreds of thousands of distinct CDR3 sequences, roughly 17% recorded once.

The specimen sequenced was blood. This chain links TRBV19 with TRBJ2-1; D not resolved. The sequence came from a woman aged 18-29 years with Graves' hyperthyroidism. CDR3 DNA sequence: TGTGCCAGTAGTATAGGAGTCTATGAGCAGTTCTTC. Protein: CASSIGVYEQFF.